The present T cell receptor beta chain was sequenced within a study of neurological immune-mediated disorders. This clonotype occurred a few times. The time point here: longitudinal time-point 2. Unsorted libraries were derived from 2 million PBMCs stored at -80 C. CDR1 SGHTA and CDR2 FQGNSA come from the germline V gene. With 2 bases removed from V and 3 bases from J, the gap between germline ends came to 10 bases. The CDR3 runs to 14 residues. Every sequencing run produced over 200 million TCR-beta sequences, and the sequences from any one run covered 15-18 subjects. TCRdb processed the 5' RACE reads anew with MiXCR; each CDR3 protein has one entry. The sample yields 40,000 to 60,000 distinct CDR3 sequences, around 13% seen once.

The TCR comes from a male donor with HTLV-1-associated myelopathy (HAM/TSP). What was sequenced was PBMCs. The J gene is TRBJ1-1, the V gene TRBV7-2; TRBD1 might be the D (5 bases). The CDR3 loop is CASSLRGGYTEAFF. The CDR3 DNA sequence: TGTGCCAGCAGCTTAAGGGGTGGGTACACTGAAGCTTTCTTT.